The T cell receptor (beta chain) under discussion was sequenced for a study of T-cell memory formation after mild COVID-19. On the study more broadly: TCR clusters were mostly confined to one donor each. Study findings and constraints: Memory cells collected pre-infection included some clones that later responded, suggesting cross-reactive memory joined. Clones shrinking from day 15 to 85 showed even CD4/CD8 mixes; later expanders tilted CD4+.

Germline CDR1 and CDR2: SEHNR and FQNEAQ (reference sequence). The CDR3 is 12 residues long. Barcoded TCR alpha and TCR beta cDNA libraries with UMIs came from 5'RACE using constant-segment primers. One entry per CDR3 protein, called by TCRdb with MiXCR from the 5' RACE reads. The data contain around 300,000 distinct CDR3 sequences, about 13% of them singletons. With regard to this clonotype: Its target is not known. At one end the junction does not follow the germline gene, possibly because of a read error.

The chain has TRBV7-9 and TRBJ2-7; unclear D gene. Material: PBMCs or a T cell subset sorted from them (not recorded which). The sequence derives from a man younger than 35 who had mild COVID-19 (a few samples of this study predate the infection). Cell type and time point are not known. The CDR3 region has the DNA TGTGCCAGCAGCACCGCCCCCTACGAGCGGTACTTC. Translating gives CASSTAPYERYF.